Shown below are 28 T cell receptor beta chains from a single sample sequenced in a study of cytomegalovirus exposure and HLA in healthy donors. Some clones are missing from TCRdb's copy, which holds only in-frame ones; the method was immunoSEQ multiplex PCR. The sample carries roughly 180,000 clones, about nine tenths recorded once. Sequenced input: PBMCs. The receptors here all came from a young man in good health and CMV-seropositive.

This clone occurred a few times. The J gene is TRBJ1-2, the V gene TRBV4-3; D remains unclear. Trimming pared 4 bases from V and 4 bases from J, leaving 13 bases between. The CDR3 extends over 14 amino acids. Germline values: CDR1 LGHNA, CDR2 YSLEER. The CDR3 nucleotides are TGCGCCAGCAGCCTACAAGGAGGAACCTATGGCTACACCTTC. This encodes CASSLQGGTYGYTF.

The chain couples TRBV5-6 to TRBJ2-3, with 9 bases fitting TRBD1. The ends lost 0 bases at V and 3 bases at J; junction bases unmatched: 5. CDR3 size: 16 residues. Germline CDR1 SGHDT, CDR2 YYEEEE. The DNA of the CDR3 is TGTGCCAGCAGCTTGGCCACAGGGGGCCGGACAGATACGCAGTATTTT. Translated: CASSLATGGRTDTQYF.

The chain employs TRBV7-3 and TRBJ2-1, with D tentatively TRBD1 (5 bases). V was cut by 5 bases and J by 4 bases, with 12 bases left in between. The CDR3 extends over 14 amino acids. Germline V gene lookup returns CDR1 SGHTA and CDR2 FQGTGA. CDR3 region: CASSAAGPYNEQFF. CDR3 nucleotide sequence: TGTGCCAGCAGCGCTGCAGGGCCGTACAATGAGCAGTTCTTC.

V is TRBV5-4 and J is TRBJ2-1; the D gene is possibly TRBD1 (6 bases). There are 13 residues in the CDR3. V lost 2 bases, J lost 8 bases, and 11 bases lay in between. Germline V gene data show CDR1 as SGHNT and CDR2 as YYREEE (reference sequence). CDR3 in amino acids: CASSFQGSDEQFF. DNA for the CDR3: TGTGCCAGCAGCTTCCAGGGGAGCGATGAGCAGTTCTTC.

This chain links TRBV11-2 with TRBJ1-1; the D is unclear. The germline V gene has CDR1 SGHAT and CDR2 FQNNGV. This CDR3 is built from 15 residues. The V and J ends lost 2 bases and 0 bases respectively, with 10 bases between them. The CDR3 here is CASSLSGSMNTEAFF. The DNA of the CDR3 is TGTGCCAGCAGCTTAAGTGGGAGCATGAACACTGAAGCTTTCTTT.

This chain uses TRBV29-1 with TRBJ2-3; D possibly corresponds to TRBD2 (6 bases). The CDR3 is 13 residues long. The V end lost 7 bases, the J end lost 1 base, and 12 bases lay between the germline ends. Germline CDR1 and CDR2: SQVTM and ANQGSEA. The CDR3 DNA follows: TGCAGCGCCGACGGGGGAGGCACAGATACGCAGTATTTT. Encoded protein: CSADGGGTDTQYF.

The rearrangement joins TRBV12-5 to TRBJ1-2; the D is unclear. V was clipped by 3 bases and J by 2 bases, with 4 bases between them. This CDR3 comprises 12 residues. Germline-derived CDR1 and CDR2 are LGHNT and FRNRAP. The CDR3 bases are TGTGCTAGTGGTTTAGAGAACTATGGCTACACCTTC. Translating gives CASGLENYGYTF.

The chain couples TRBV5-1 to TRBJ2-3; D ambiguous. Trimming removed 7 bases at V and 2 bases at J, with 5 bases between. This CDR3 is 11 amino acids long. The germline gives CDR1 SGHRS, CDR2 YFSETQ. The CDR3 DNA sequence: TGCGCCAGCCTGCACACAGATACGCAGTATTTT. Protein product: CASLHTDTQYF.

CDR3 amino acids: CASSLRTASTDTQYF. In DNA, the CDR3 is TGTGCCAGCAGCTTACGGACAGCTAGCACAGATACGCAGTATTTT. The chain couples TRBV11-3 to TRBJ2-3; tentative D call: TRBD1 (6 bases). The CDR3 loop spans 15 amino acids. V was pared by 2 bases and J by 0 bases, with 9 bases between. Germline lookup yields CDR1 SGHNT and CDR2 YENEEA.

The genes are TRBV2 and TRBJ2-1, with D hard to call. This CDR3 contains 14 residues. V lost 5 bases to trimming and J lost 9 bases, with 17 bases between them. Germline V gene sequence: CDR1 SNHLY, CDR2 FYNNEI. This CDR3 reads CASSRLAGLVEQFF. CDR3 in DNA: TGTGCCAGCAGTCGCTTAGCCGGGCTGGTTGAGCAGTTCTTC.

The chain links TRBV5-1 to TRBJ1-1; unclear D gene. The V end lost 0 bases, the J end lost 3 bases, and 9 bases lay between the germline ends. This CDR3 has 14 residues. The germline CDR1 and CDR2 sequences are SGHRS and YFSETQ. As DNA, the CDR3 is TGCGCCAGCAGCTTGGCCCAGGTGGACACTGAAGCTTTCTTT. This codes for CASSLAQVDTEAFF.

The table lists this clone with many counts. V gene TRBV7-9 combines with J gene TRBJ2-2; 8 nucleotides align to TRBD2. The ends lost 4 bases at V and 5 bases at J; junction bases unmatched: 6. The CDR3 totals 15 residues. The germline gives CDR1 SEHNR, CDR2 FQNEAQ (reference sequence). Written as DNA, the CDR3 is TGTGCCAGCAGCTCGCGACTAGCGTCGACCGGGGAGCTGTTTTTT. Translating it yields CASSSRLASTGELFF.

The J gene is TRBJ2-3, the V gene TRBV13; D not resolved. This CDR3 is built from 11 residues. V lost 6 bases to trimming and J lost 0 bases, with 1 base between them. Per the germline V gene, CDR1 is PRHDT and CDR2 is FYEKMQ (reference sequence). The CDR3 nucleotides read TGTGCCAGCAGAAGCACAGATACGCAGTATTTT. This sequence encodes CASRSTDTQYF. The full variable domain, with the rest looked up from reference TRBV13 and TRBJ2-3, is AAGVIQSPRHLIKEKRETATLKCYPIPRHDTVYWYQQGPGQDPQFLISFYEKMQSDKGSIPDRFSAQQFSDYHSELNMSSLELGDSALYFCASRSTDTQYFGPGTRLTVL.

The J gene is TRBJ1-2, the V gene TRBV2, with D perhaps matching TRBD1 (6 bases). The germline gives CDR1 SNHLY, CDR2 FYNNEI. Trimming pared 6 bases from V and 10 bases from J, leaving 9 bases between. This CDR3 spans 10 amino acids. CDR3 bases: TGTGCCAGCAGACAGGGCGACTACACCTTC. Amino acids: CASRQGDYTF. The full variable domain, with the rest looked up from reference TRBV2 and TRBJ1-2, is EPEVTQTPSHQVTQMGQEVILRCVPISNHLYFYWYRQILGQKVEFLVSFYNNEISEKSEIFDDQFSVERPDGSNFTLKIRSTKLEDSAMYFCASRQGDYTFGSGTRLTVV.

The CDR3 DNA reads TGCGCCAGCAGCCAAGGCTTCGGGAGGGGAACGAACACCGGGGAGCTGTTTTTT. It specifies CASSQGFGRGTNTGELFF. The genes are TRBV4-1 and TRBJ2-2, with 8 bases matching TRBD2. CDR1 and CDR2 (germline): MGHRA, YSYEKL. CDR3 length equals 18 residues. V trimming: 1 base; J trimming: 0 bases; junction bases outside the gene matches: 7.

This chain joins TRBV6-5 and TRBJ2-2, with D uncertain. The CDR3 has 14 residues. Germline V gives CDR1 MNHEY, CDR2 SVGAGI. Between the trimmed V and J ends, which lost 1 base and 1 base, there was a span of 4 bases. The CDR3 DNA follows: TGTGCCAGCAGTTACTACGAGAACACCGGGGAGCTGTTTTTT. Translating gives CASSYYENTGELFF.

The chain has TRBV4-2 and TRBJ2-7; D tentatively reads TRBD1 or TRBD2 (5 bases each). Germline assignment: CDR1 LGHNA and CDR2 YNFKEQ. CDR3 length equals 15 residues. The V end lost 3 bases, the J end lost 2 bases, and 14 bases lay between the germline ends. Written as DNA, the CDR3 is TGTGCCAGCAGCCACCTAGGGACGGCTACCTACGAGCAGTACTTC. It is translated as CASSHLGTATYEQYF.

The chain uses TRBV11-3 and TRBJ2-3; no definite D call. Germline V gene sequence: CDR1 SGHNT, CDR2 YENEEA. The length of the CDR3 is 10 residues. V was cut by 8 bases and J by 6 bases, with 6 bases left in between. In nucleotides, the CDR3 is TGTGCCAGCGCCAAGGATACGCAGTATTTT. This encodes CASAKDTQYF.

This chain links TRBV6-5 with TRBJ2-7; perhaps D is TRBD1 or TRBD2 (5 bases each). Germline V gene data show CDR1 as MNHEY and CDR2 as SVGAGI. The CDR3 is 16 residues long. V lost 0 bases to trimming and J lost 5 bases, with 17 bases between them. The CDR3 bases are TGTGCCAGCAGTTACTCGAGGGCACAAGAGGGGCACGAGCAGTACTTC. The encoded protein is CASSYSRAQEGHEQYF.

The chain uses TRBV2 and TRBJ1-5; perhaps TRBD1 as D (6 bases). V lost 4 bases, J lost 4 bases, and 11 bases lay in between. CDR1 is SNHLY, CDR2 FYNNEI, per germline. The CDR3 length is 14 residues. This CDR3 reads CASSVTGRNQPQHF. The DNA for the CDR3 is TGTGCCAGCAGTGTTACAGGGCGGAATCAGCCCCAGCATTTT.

The V and J genes are TRBV18 and TRBJ1-4, with D tentatively TRBD1 (6 bases). The CDR3 runs 17 residues. Trimming took off 5 bases at V and 8 bases at J, with 24 bases between the two ends. Germline V gene sequence: CDR1 KGHSH, CDR2 LQKENI. CDR3 amino acids: CASSTRAGGTTEEKLFF. CDR3 bases: TGTGCCAGCTCAACCCGGGCCGGGGGCACAACTGAAGAAAAACTGTTTTTT. Filled out from reference TRBV18 and TRBJ1-4, the complete variable domain reads NAGVMQNPRHLVRRRGQEARLRCSPMKGHSHVYWYRQLPEEGLKFMVYLQKENIIDESGMPKERFSAEFPKEGPSILRIQQVVRGDSAAYFCASSTRAGGTTEEKLFFGSGTQLSVL.

This clone was counted between two and nine times. The chain carries TRBV7-2 and TRBJ2-5; D perhaps matches TRBD2 (6 bases). This CDR3 is 13 amino acids long. The V end was cut by 1 base, the J end by 6 bases, with 9 bases between. Germline V gene data show CDR1 as SGHTA and CDR2 as FQGNSA. CDR3 in amino acids: CASSLDGGKTQYF. The DNA for the CDR3 is TGTGCCAGCAGCTTAGATGGAGGGAAGACCCAGTACTTC.

The gene calls are TRBV6-1 and TRBJ1-4, with 7 bases fitting TRBD1. CDR3 length: 13 amino acids. J lost 8 bases, V lost 5 bases, and 5 bases had no gene match. Germline assignment: CDR1 MNHNS and CDR2 SASEGT. The CDR3 bases are TGTGCCAGCAGTAGACAGGGAGTCGAAAAACTGTTTTTT. Protein sequence: CASSRQGVEKLFF.

This sequence joins TRBV29-1 and TRBJ2-7, with TRBD1 matching 7 bases. Germline loops: CDR1 SQVTM, CDR2 ANQGSEA. V was clipped by 6 bases and J by 3 bases; unmatched bases: 5. This CDR3 comprises 12 residues. This chain's CDR3 is CSVQGPFYEQYF. In DNA, the CDR3 is TGCAGCGTACAGGGGCCCTTCTACGAGCAGTACTTC.

The chain joins TRBV9 to TRBJ2-5; TRBD1 matches 12 bases. Germline V gene sequence: CDR1 SGDLS, CDR2 YYNGEE. The CDR3 has 17 residues. The V gene end was trimmed by 3 bases and the J gene end by 5 bases; junction bases not matched to a gene: 11. The CDR3 DNA sequence: TGTGCCAGCAGCGCCCGGGACAGGGGGCGGGGGGTGGAGACCCAGTACTTC. It encodes CASSARDRGRGVETQYF.

The chain recombines TRBV7-2 with TRBJ2-7; 13 bases map to TRBD2. Germline-derived CDR1 and CDR2 are SGHTA and FQGNSA. This CDR3 contains 15 residues. With 5 bases clipped from V and 3 bases from J, the junction kept 4 bases outside the gene matches. The CDR3 DNA follows: TGTGCCAGCAGCCTACGACTAGCGGGGGGCTACGAGCAGTACTTC. Its translation is CASSLRLAGGYEQYF.

This clone was detected once. The J gene is TRBJ2-7, the V gene TRBV7-9; TRBD2 matches at 8 bases. The germline V gene has CDR1 SEHNR and CDR2 FQNEAQ (reference sequence). This CDR3 spans 16 amino acids. The V segment lost 4 bases and the J segment 4 bases; nucleotides outside the gene matches: 12. Here the CDR3 reads CASSSSVGGDVYEQYF. CDR3 bases: TGTGCCAGCAGCTCCTCGGTCGGGGGGGACGTTTACGAGCAGTACTTC.

The chain links TRBV9 to TRBJ2-7, with D hard to call. Germline CDR1 SGDLS, CDR2 YYNGEE. V was shortened by 2 bases and J by 1 base, with 10 bases between the two germline ends. The CDR3 has 14 residues. The CDR3 region is CASSVVAQSYEQYF. In DNA form, the CDR3 reads TGTGCCAGCAGCGTCGTGGCCCAATCCTACGAGCAGTACTTC. The whole variable domain, remainder taken from reference TRBV9 and TRBJ2-7, is DSGVTQTPKHLITATGQRVTLRCSPRSGDLSVYWYQQSLDQGLQFLIQYYNGEERAKGNILERFSAQQFPDLHSELNLSSLELGDSALYFCASSVVAQSYEQYFGPGTRLTVT.